These T cell receptor beta chains were read from a single sample in a study of long-term antiretroviral therapy in people with HIV. Clones were sequenced by immunoSEQ multiplex PCR, and TCRdb holds only the in-frame ones, with some missing. The sample contains 25,000 to 30,000 clones, about 85% of which appear only once. The sequencing here drew on unsorted PBMCs, taken approximately 2.6 years after starting antiretroviral therapy. Source of these receptors: a man aged 35-49 years with HIV. Both conserved end residues are part of each CDR3. A D gene is named only where the DNA matches it firmly. Only part of the rows carry a size: once, few, many, or a class if the clone is expanded.

CDR3aa: CASSQGLVGAEQYF
CDR3nt: TGCGCCAGCAGCCAAGGTTTAGTAGGGGCCGAGCAGTACTTC
d_gene: NA
v_gene: TRBV4-3
j_gene: TRBJ2-7
abundance: few

CDR3aa: CATRETGGNFNYGYTF
CDR3nt: TGTGCCACCAGAGAAACAGGGGGCAACTTCAACTATGGCTACACCTTC
d_gene: TRBD1
v_gene: TRBV15
j_gene: TRBJ1-2
abundance: NA

CDR3aa: CASRGRTNSGANVLTF
CDR3nt: TGTGCCAGTAGGGGTCGAACGAACTCTGGGGCCAACGTCCTGACTTTC
d_gene: NA
v_gene: TRBV19
j_gene: TRBJ2-6
abundance: NA

CDR3aa: CSVESRLNTEAFF
CDR3nt: TGCAGCGTTGAAAGTCGGTTGAACACTGAAGCTTTCTTT
d_gene: NA
v_gene: TRBV29-1
j_gene: TRBJ1-1
abundance: NA

CDR3aa: CASASGGRNTGELFF
CDR3nt: TGTGCCAGCGCTAGCGGGGGCCGGAACACCGGGGAGCTGTTTTTT
d_gene: TRBD2
v_gene: TRBV7-9
j_gene: TRBJ2-2
abundance: NA

CDR3aa: CATSEGGTSGNYEQYF
CDR3nt: TGTGCCACCAGCGAGGGGGGGACTAGCGGAAACTACGAGCAGTACTTC
d_gene: TRBD2
v_gene: TRBV15
j_gene: TRBJ2-7
abundance: NA

CDR3aa: CASSLSGGNQPQHF
CDR3nt: TGTGCCAGCAGCTTGTCAGGGGGCAATCAGCCCCAGCATTTT
d_gene: NA
v_gene: TRBV5-8
j_gene: TRBJ1-5
abundance: NA

CDR3aa: CASSGGRGSYEQYF
CDR3nt: TGTGCCAGCAGCGGGGGACGGGGCTCCTACGAGCAGTACTTC
d_gene: NA
v_gene: TRBV7-9
j_gene: TRBJ2-7
abundance: NA

CDR3aa: CASSGDGNYGYTF
CDR3nt: TGTGCCAGCAGTGGCGACGGTAACTATGGCTACACCTTC
d_gene: NA
v_gene: TRBV6-1
j_gene: TRBJ1-2
abundance: few

CDR3aa: CAWSSTNEKLFF
CDR3nt: TGTGCCTGGTCAAGCACTAATGAAAAACTGTTTTTT
d_gene: NA
v_gene: TRBV30
j_gene: TRBJ1-4
abundance: NA

CDR3aa: CASSHRDSAHPPHLLLMNTEAFF
CDR3nt: TGTGCCAGCAGTCACCGGGACAGTGCCCACCCCCCACACCTTTTACTAATGAACACTGAAGCTTTCTTT
d_gene: TRBD1
v_gene: TRBV28
j_gene: TRBJ1-1
abundance: NA

CDR3aa: CAIRPANRGSGYEQYF
CDR3nt: TGTGCCATCAGGCCAGCTAACAGGGGTAGTGGCTACGAGCAGTACTTC
d_gene: TRBD1
v_gene: TRBV10-3
j_gene: TRBJ2-7
abundance: NA

CDR3aa: CASSLGGRSAYGYTF
CDR3nt: TGTGCCAGCAGCTTGGGGGGTAGGAGTGCTTATGGCTACACCTTC
d_gene: NA
v_gene: TRBV5-5
j_gene: TRBJ1-2
abundance: few

CDR3aa: CASSLDGGAYNEQFF
CDR3nt: TGTGCCAGCAGCTTAGATGGAGGGGCATACAATGAGCAGTTCTTC
d_gene: NA
v_gene: TRBV11-2
j_gene: TRBJ2-1
abundance: NA

CDR3aa: CASSQGVPGLAGVYEQYF
CDR3nt: TGCGCCAGCAGCCAAGGGGTCCCTGGACTAGCGGGAGTGTACGAGCAGTACTTC
d_gene: TRBD2
v_gene: TRBV4-3
j_gene: TRBJ2-7
abundance: NA

CDR3aa: CASSMASEAYEQYF
CDR3nt: TGTGCCAGTAGTATGGCTAGTGAAGCCTACGAGCAGTACTTC
d_gene: NA
v_gene: TRBV19
j_gene: TRBJ2-7
abundance: few

CDR3aa: CASSQDLEGGNTDTQYF
CDR3nt: TGCGCCAGCAGCCAAGATCTGGAAGGGGGAAACACAGATACGCAGTATTTT
d_gene: NA
v_gene: TRBV4-3
j_gene: TRBJ2-3
abundance: NA

CDR3aa: CASSLWASGANEQFF
CDR3nt: TGTGCCAGCAGTTTATGGGCTAGCGGGGCAAATGAGCAGTTCTTC
d_gene: TRBD2
v_gene: TRBV28
j_gene: TRBJ2-1
abundance: NA

CDR3aa: CASSGGGSTDTQYF
CDR3nt: TGTGCCAGCAGCGGAGGGGGGTCGACAGATACGCAGTATTTT
d_gene: NA
v_gene: TRBV9
j_gene: TRBJ2-3
abundance: NA

CDR3aa: CASSADSSSTDTQYF
CDR3nt: TGTGCCAGCAGCGCGGACAGCTCTAGCACAGATACGCAGTATTTT
d_gene: NA
v_gene: TRBV6-6
j_gene: TRBJ2-3
abundance: NA

CDR3aa: CASSLSAGDQETQYF
CDR3nt: TGTGCCAGCAGCTTATCAGCGGGGGACCAAGAGACCCAGTACTTC
d_gene: TRBD2
v_gene: TRBV5-4
j_gene: TRBJ2-5
abundance: NA

CDR3aa: CSAVVTNEKLFF
CDR3nt: TGCAGCGCGGTGGTTACTAATGAAAAACTGTTTTTT
d_gene: NA
v_gene: TRBV29-1
j_gene: TRBJ1-4
abundance: NA

CDR3aa: CASSLGGNLMYEQYF
CDR3nt: TGTGCCAGCAGCTTGGGGGGCAACCTGATGTACGAGCAGTACTTC
d_gene: NA
v_gene: TRBV9
j_gene: TRBJ2-7
abundance: NA

CDR3aa: CASSPWGNQPQHF
CDR3nt: TGTGCCAGCAGTCCCTGGGGCAATCAGCCCCAGCATTTT
d_gene: NA
v_gene: TRBV28
j_gene: TRBJ1-5
abundance: NA

CDR3aa: CASSQGPGLRTGNTIYF
CDR3nt: TGCGCCAGCAGCCAAGGCCCAGGGCTTCGAACTGGAAACACCATATATTTT
d_gene: NA
v_gene: TRBV4-1
j_gene: TRBJ1-3
abundance: NA

CDR3aa: CASSLGGMGAKNIQYF
CDR3nt: TGCGCCAGCAGCTTGGGAGGGATGGGAGCCAAAAACATTCAGTACTTC
d_gene: NA
v_gene: TRBV5-1
j_gene: TRBJ2-4
abundance: NA

CDR3aa: CSARKQETQYF
CDR3nt: TGCAGTGCTAGGAAGCAAGAGACCCAGTACTTC
d_gene: NA
v_gene: TRBV20-1
j_gene: TRBJ2-5
abundance: NA

CDR3aa: CASSVQGFGTEAFF
CDR3nt: TGTGCCAGCAGCGTTCAGGGTTTTGGCACTGAAGCTTTCTTT
d_gene: NA
v_gene: TRBV9
j_gene: TRBJ1-1
abundance: NA

CDR3aa: CASSLGQGMNEQFF
CDR3nt: TGCGCCAGCAGCTTGGGACAGGGTATGAATGAGCAGTTCTTC
d_gene: TRBD1
v_gene: TRBV5-1
j_gene: TRBJ2-1
abundance: NA

CDR3aa: CASSLVTGRGTGELFF
CDR3nt: TGTGCCAGCAGCTTGGTGACAGGAAGGGGCACCGGGGAGCTGTTTTTT
d_gene: NA
v_gene: TRBV5-4
j_gene: TRBJ2-2
abundance: NA

CDR3aa: CASSSSRVQPQHF
CDR3nt: TGTGCCAGCAGCTCCTCCAGGGTTCAGCCCCAGCATTTT
d_gene: NA
v_gene: TRBV28
j_gene: TRBJ1-5
abundance: NA

CDR3aa: CASSWTSSTDTQYF
CDR3nt: TGTGCCAGCAGCTGGACTTCTAGCACAGATACGCAGTATTTT
d_gene: NA
v_gene: TRBV14
j_gene: TRBJ2-3
abundance: NA

CDR3aa: CASSEQGQNTQYF
CDR3nt: TGTGCCAGCAGTGAACAGGGGCAGAATACGCAGTATTTT
d_gene: NA
v_gene: TRBV6-1
j_gene: TRBJ2-3
abundance: NA

CDR3aa: CASSGGTGDSPLHF
CDR3nt: TGTGCCAGCAGTGGAGGGACAGGGGATTCACCCCTCCACTTT
d_gene: TRBD1
v_gene: TRBV6-4
j_gene: TRBJ1-6
abundance: NA

CDR3aa: CASSQDSIYGYNEQFF
CDR3nt: TGCGCCAGCAGCCAAGATAGCATTTACGGCTACAATGAGCAGTTCTTC
d_gene: NA
v_gene: TRBV4-1
j_gene: TRBJ2-1
abundance: NA

CDR3aa: CASSYARTSGGYEQYF
CDR3nt: TGTGCCAGCAGTTACGCCCGGACTAGCGGAGGCTACGAGCAGTACTTC
d_gene: TRBD2
v_gene: TRBV6-5
j_gene: TRBJ2-7
abundance: NA

CDR3aa: CSVDSTGGYF
CDR3nt: TGCAGCGTTGATAGCACAGGGGGGTATTTT
d_gene: TRBD1
v_gene: TRBV29-1
j_gene: TRBJ2-3
abundance: NA

CDR3aa: CASSAAEMRRTEAFF
CDR3nt: TGTGCCAGCAGCGCAGCCGAAATGAGGCGGACTGAAGCTTTCTTT
d_gene: NA
v_gene: TRBV9
j_gene: TRBJ1-1
abundance: NA

CDR3aa: CASSQGGTHEQYF
CDR3nt: TGCGCCAGCAGCCAAGGGGGGACACACGAGCAGTACTTC
d_gene: NA
v_gene: TRBV4-3
j_gene: TRBJ2-7
abundance: once

CDR3aa: CASRPIGASVELFF
CDR3nt: TGTGCCAGCAGACCCATTGGGGCATCGGTGGAGCTGTTTTTT
d_gene: NA
v_gene: TRBV28
j_gene: TRBJ2-2
abundance: NA

CDR3aa: CASSPGTGVNLNEAFF
CDR3nt: TGTGCCAGCTCACCAGGGACAGGGGTTAACCTAAACGAAGCTTTCTTT
d_gene: TRBD1
v_gene: TRBV18
j_gene: TRBJ1-1
abundance: NA

CDR3aa: CASSQDGGYEQYF
CDR3nt: TGCGCCAGCAGCCAAGATGGGGGTTACGAGCAGTACTTC
d_gene: NA
v_gene: TRBV4-3
j_gene: TRBJ2-7
abundance: NA